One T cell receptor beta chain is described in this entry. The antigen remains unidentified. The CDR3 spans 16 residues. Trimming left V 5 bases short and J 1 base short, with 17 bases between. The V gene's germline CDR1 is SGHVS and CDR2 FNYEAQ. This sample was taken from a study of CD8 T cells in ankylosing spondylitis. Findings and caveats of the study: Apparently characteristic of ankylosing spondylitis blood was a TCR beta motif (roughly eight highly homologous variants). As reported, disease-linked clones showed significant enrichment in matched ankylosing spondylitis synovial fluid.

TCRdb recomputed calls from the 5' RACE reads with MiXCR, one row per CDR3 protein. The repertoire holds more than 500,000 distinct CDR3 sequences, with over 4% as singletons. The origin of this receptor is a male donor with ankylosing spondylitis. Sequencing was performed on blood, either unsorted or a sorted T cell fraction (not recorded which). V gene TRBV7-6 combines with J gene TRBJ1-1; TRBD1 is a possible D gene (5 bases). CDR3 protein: CASSPYAGIENTEAFF. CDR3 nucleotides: TGTGCCAGCAGCCCATACGCAGGGATTGAGAACACTGAAGCTTTCTTT.